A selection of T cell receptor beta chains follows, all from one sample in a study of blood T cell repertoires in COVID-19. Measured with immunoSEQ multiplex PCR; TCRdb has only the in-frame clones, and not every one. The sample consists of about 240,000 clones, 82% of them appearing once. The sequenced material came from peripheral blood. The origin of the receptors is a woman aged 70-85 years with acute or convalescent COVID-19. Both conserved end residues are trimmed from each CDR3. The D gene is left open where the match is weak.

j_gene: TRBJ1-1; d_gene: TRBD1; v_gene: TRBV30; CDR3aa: AWTSTWTGGENTEAF
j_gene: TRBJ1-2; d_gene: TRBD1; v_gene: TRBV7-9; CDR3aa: ASSLTGEYGYT
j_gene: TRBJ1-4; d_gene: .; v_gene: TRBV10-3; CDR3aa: AISWDQGEKLF
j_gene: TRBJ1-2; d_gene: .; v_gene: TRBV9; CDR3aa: ASSVLTGPYGYT
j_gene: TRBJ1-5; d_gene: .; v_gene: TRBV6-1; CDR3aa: ASSVTINQPQH
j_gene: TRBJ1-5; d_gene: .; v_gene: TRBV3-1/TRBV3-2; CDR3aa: ASSQERSGNQPQH
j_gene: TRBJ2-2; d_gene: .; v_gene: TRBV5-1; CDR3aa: ASSEPGTNTGELF
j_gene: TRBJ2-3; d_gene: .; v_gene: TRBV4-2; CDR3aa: ASSQALLTDTQY
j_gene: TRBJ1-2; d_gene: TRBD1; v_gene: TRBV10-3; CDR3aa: AIRRPGQGNYGYT
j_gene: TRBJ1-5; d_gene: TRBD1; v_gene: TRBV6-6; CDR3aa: ASSSGQVSNQPQH
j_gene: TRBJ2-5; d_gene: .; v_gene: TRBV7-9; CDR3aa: ASSRTSTETQY
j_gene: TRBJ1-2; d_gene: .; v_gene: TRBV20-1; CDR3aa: SAPRTPGQT
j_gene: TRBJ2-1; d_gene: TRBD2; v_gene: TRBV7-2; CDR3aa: ASSSSGGPYNEQF
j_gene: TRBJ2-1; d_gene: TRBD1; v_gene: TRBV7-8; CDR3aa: ASSFRDRVLMKKQF
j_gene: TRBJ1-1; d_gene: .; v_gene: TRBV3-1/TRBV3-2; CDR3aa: ASSQGVSTNTEAF
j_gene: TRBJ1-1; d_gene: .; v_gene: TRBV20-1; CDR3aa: SASSIYGRTEAF
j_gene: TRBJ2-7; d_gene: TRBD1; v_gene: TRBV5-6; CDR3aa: ASSLAGQAYEQY
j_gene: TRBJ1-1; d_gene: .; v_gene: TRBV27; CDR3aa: ASSLKYNQRGGNTEAF
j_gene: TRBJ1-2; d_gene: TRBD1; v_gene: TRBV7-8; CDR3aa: ASSSIDRGVVYGYT
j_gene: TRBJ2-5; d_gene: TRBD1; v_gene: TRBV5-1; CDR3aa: ASSSSAGTAEETQY
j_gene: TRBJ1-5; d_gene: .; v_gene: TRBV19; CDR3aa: ASSQRGTQGLQH
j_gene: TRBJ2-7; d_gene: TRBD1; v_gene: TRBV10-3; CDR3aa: AIRPGTGSVYEQY
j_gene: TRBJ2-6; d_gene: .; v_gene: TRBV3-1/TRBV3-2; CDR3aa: ASSRASGVSGANVLT
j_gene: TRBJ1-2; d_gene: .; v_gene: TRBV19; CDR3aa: ASYERASPPLGYGYT
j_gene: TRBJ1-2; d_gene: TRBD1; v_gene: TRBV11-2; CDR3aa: ASRLAGQDYGYT
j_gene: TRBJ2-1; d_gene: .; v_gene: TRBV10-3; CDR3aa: AIKKDSSYNEQF
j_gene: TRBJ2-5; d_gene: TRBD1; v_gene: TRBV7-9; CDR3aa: ASSPTGVETQY
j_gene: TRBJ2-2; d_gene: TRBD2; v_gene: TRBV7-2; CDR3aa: ASSLPPRTSGGTGELF
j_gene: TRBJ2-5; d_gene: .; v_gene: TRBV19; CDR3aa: ASTQGVGETQY
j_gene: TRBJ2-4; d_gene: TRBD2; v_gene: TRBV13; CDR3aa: ASRPGGAKNIQY
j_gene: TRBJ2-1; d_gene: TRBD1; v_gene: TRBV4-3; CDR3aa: ASSQDGQGVYNEQF